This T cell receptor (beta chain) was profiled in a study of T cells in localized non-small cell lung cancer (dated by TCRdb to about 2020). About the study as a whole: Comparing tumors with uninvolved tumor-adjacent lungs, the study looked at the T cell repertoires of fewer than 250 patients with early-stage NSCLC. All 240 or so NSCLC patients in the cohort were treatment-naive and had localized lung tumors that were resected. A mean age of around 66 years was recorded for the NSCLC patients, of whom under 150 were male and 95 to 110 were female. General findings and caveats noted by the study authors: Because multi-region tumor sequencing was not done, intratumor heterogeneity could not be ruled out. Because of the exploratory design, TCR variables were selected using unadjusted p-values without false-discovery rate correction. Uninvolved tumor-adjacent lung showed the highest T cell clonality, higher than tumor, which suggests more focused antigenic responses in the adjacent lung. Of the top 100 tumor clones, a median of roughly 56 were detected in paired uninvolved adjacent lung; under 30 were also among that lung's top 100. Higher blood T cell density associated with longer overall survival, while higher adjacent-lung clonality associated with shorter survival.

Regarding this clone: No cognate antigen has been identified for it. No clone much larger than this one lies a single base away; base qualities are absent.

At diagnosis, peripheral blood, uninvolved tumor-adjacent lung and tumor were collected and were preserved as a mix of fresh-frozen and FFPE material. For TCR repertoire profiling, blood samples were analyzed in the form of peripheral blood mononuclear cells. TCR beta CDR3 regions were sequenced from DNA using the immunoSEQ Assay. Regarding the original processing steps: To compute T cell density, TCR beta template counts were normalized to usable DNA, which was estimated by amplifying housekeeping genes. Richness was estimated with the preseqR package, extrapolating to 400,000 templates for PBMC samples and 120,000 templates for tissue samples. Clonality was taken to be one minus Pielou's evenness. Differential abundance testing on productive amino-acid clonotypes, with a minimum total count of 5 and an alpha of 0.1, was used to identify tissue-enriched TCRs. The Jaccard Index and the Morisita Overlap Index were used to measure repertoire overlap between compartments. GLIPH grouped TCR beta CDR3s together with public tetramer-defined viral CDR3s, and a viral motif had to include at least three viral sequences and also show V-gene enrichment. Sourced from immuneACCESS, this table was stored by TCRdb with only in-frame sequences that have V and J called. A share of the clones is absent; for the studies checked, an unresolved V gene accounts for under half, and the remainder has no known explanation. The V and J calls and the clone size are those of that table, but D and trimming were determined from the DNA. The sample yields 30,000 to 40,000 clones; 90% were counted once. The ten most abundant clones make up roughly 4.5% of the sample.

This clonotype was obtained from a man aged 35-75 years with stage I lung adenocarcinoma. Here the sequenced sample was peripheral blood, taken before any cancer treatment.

The sequenced DNA: TGTGCCAGCAGCTTGGGCGGGGGGGTTTCCTACGAGCAGTACTTC. It is translated as CASSLGGGVSYEQYF. The chain couples TRBV5-6 to TRBJ2-7; TRBD2 fits 9 bases in the junction. Ends trimmed: V by 0 bases, J by 1 base; bases unmatched to a gene: 2. The germline V gene provides CDR1 SGHDT and CDR2 YYEEEE. The CDR3 has 15 amino acids, counting the end cysteine and phenylalanine. Only the CDR3 part of the read is kept: 45 bases, read in frame from the first base.